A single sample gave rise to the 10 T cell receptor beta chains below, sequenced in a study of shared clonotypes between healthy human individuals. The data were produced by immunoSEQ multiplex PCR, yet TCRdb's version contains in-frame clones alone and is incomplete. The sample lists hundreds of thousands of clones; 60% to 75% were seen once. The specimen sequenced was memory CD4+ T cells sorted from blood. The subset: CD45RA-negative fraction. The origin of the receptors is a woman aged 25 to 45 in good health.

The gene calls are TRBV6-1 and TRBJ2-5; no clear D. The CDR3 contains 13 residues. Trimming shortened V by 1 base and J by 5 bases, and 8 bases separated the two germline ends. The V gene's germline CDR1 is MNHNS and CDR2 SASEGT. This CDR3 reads CASSEVLSETQYF. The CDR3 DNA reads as TGTGCCAGCAGTGAAGTACTATCGGAGACCCAGTACTTC.

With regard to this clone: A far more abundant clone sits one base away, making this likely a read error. The chain's CDR3 is CASRLQGNSYEQYF. DNA of the CDR3: TGTGCCAGCAGACTACAGGGTAACTCCTACGAGCAGTACTTC. V gene TRBV27 combines with J gene TRBJ2-7; TRBD1 is a possible D gene (6 bases). The CDR3 length is 14 residues. Trimming removed 6 bases at V and 0 bases at J, with 12 bases between. Germline CDR1 and CDR2: MNHEY and SMNVEV (reference sequence).

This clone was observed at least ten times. CDR3: CASSMGTSGRYEQYF. The CDR3 bases are TGCGCCAGCAGTATGGGGACATCGGGGAGGTACGAGCAGTACTTC. V usage is TRBV10-1 and J usage is TRBJ2-7; tentatively, D is TRBD1 or TRBD2 (6 bases each). Trimming left V 5 bases short and J 4 bases short, with 18 bases between. Germline V gene lookup returns CDR1 WNHNN and CDR2 SYGVQD (reference sequence). This CDR3 is 15 amino acids long.

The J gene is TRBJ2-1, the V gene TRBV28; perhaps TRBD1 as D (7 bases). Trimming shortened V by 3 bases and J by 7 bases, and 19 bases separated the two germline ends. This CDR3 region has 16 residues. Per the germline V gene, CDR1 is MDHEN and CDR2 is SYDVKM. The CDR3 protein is CASSFGGPQGLNEQFF. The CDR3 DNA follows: TGTGCCAGCAGTTTCGGGGGTCCACAGGGGTTAAATGAGCAGTTCTTC.

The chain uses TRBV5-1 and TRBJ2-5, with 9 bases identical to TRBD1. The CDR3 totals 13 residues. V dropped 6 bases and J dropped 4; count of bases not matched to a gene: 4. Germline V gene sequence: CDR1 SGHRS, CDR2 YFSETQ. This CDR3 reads CASTGQGVETQYF. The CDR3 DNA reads TGCGCCAGCACGGGACAGGGAGTAGAGACCCAGTACTTC.

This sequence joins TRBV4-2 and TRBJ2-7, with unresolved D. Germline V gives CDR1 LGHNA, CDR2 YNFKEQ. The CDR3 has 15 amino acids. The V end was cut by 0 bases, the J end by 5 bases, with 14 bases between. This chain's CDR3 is CASSQDEAQPNEQYF. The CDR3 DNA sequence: TGTGCCAGCAGCCAAGATGAAGCCCAACCAAACGAGCAGTACTTC.

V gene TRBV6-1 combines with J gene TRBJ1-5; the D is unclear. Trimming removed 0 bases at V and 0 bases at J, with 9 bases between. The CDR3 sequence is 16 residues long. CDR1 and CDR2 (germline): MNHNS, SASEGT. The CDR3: CASSEAKQISNQPQHF. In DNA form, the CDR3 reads TGTGCCAGCAGTGAAGCGAAACAGATTAGCAATCAGCCCCAGCATTTT.

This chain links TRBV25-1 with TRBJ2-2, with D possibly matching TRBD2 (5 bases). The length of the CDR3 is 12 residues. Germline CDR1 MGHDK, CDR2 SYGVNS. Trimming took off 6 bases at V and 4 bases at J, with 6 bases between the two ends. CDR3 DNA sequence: TGTGCCAGCAGAGGAGGCACCGGGGAGCTGTTTTTT. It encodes CASRGGTGELFF.

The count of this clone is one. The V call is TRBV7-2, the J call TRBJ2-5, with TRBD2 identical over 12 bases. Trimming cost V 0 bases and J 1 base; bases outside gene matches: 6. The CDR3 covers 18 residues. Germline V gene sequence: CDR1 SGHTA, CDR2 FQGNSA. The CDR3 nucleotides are TGTGCCAGCAGCTTAGCTGGTCTAGCGGGAGGGGGCCAAGAGACCCAGTACTTC. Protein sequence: CASSLAGLAGGGQETQYF.

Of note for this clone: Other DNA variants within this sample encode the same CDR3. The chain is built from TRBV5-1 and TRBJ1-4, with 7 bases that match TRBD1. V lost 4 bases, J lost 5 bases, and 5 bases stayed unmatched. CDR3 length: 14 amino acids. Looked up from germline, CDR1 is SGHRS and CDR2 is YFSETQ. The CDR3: CASSLDRANEKLFF. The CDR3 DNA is TGCGCCAGCAGCCTAGACAGGGCGAATGAAAAACTGTTTTTT. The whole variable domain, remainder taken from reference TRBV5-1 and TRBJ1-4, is KAGVTQTPRYLIKTRGQQVTLSCSPISGHRSVSWYQQTPGQGLQFLFEYFSETQRNKGNFPGRFSGRQFSNSRSEMNVSTLELGDSALYLCASSLDRANEKLFFGSGTQLSVL.